These 25 T cell receptor beta chains were sequenced from one sample in a study of blood T cells in healthy people across ages. Using a J-beta primer mix together with a sample-barcoded 5' primer, a second PCR was run for about 7 to 12 cycles. Via MiXCR, TCRdb re-called the 5' RACE reads, giving one row per CDR3 protein. The data contain around 1.5 million distinct CDR3 sequences, roughly 40% of them seen just once; the ten biggest clones take up less than 8%. What was sequenced was blood. The receptors here all came from a young woman in good health.

This clonotype is a singleton in its sample. The DNA for the CDR3 is TGTGCCACCAGCCCCCAGGGGGCGGGGGGCATCTGGGATACGCAGTATTTT. It translates to CATSPQGAGGIWDTQYF. The chain couples TRBV15 to TRBJ2-3; D may be TRBD1 or TRBD2 (8 bases each). There are 17 residues in the CDR3. Trimming removed 5 bases at V and 6 bases at J, with 24 bases between. Germline CDR1 LNHNV, CDR2 YYDKDF (reference sequence).

At least ten counts were recorded for this clonotype. The chain recombines TRBV5-1 with TRBJ1-2; D is perhaps TRBD1 (5 bases). The germline CDR1 and CDR2 sequences are SGHRS and YFSETQ. CDR3 size: 16 residues. The V end was cut by 0 bases, the J end by 2 bases, with 14 bases between. CDR3 sequence: CASSLARDGGNYGYTF. CDR3 bases: TGCGCCAGCAGCTTGGCCAGGGACGGAGGAAACTATGGCTACACCTTC.

The genes are TRBV29-1 and TRBJ2-2; D ambiguous. Germline V gene lookup returns CDR1 SQVTM and CDR2 ANQGSEA. The length of the CDR3 is 14 residues. Trimming left V 4 bases short and J 3 bases short, with 12 bases between. The CDR3 spells CSVAPRRDTGELFF. Here the CDR3 DNA reads TGCAGCGTTGCCCCCCGTAGGGACACCGGGGAGCTGTTTTTT.

The table lists this clonotype with a few counts. The chain is built from TRBV3-1 and TRBJ1-4, with a tentative D call TRBD1 (5 bases). Trimming took off 3 bases at V and 7 bases at J, with 15 bases between the two ends. The CDR3 contains 15 residues. Germline V gives CDR1 LGHDT, CDR2 YNNKEL (reference sequence). Here the CDR3 reads CASSHLGRGIEKLFF. The CDR3, as DNA: TGTGCCAGCAGCCATCTGGGAAGGGGTATTGAAAAACTGTTTTTT.

Only a few counts were recorded for this clonotype. This rearrangement joins TRBV28 to TRBJ2-5; 8 nucleotides match TRBD1. Germline loops: CDR1 MDHEN, CDR2 SYDVKM. This CDR3 is built from 15 residues. The V segment lost 3 bases and the J segment 3 bases; nucleotides outside the gene matches: 6. This chain's CDR3 is CASSLGDRTEETQYF. The CDR3 nucleotides are TGTGCCAGCAGTTTGGGGGACAGGACAGAAGAGACCCAGTACTTC.

A few counts support this clonotype. This chain links TRBV7-9 with TRBJ1-4; tentative D call: TRBD1 (6 bases). V lost 2 bases, J lost 5 bases, and 9 bases lay in between. Per the germline V gene, CDR1 is SEHNR and CDR2 is FQNEAQ (reference sequence). The CDR3 has 14 amino acids. In nucleotides, the CDR3 is TGTGCCAGCAGCTTAACAGGGATCAATGAAAAACTGTTTTTT. Translating gives CASSLTGINEKLFF.

This clonotype was found a few times. The genes are TRBV7-2 and TRBJ1-1; no clear D gene. Germline V gene sequence: CDR1 SGHTA, CDR2 FQGNSA. The V end lost 0 bases, the J end lost 4 bases, and 12 bases lay between the germline ends. This CDR3 contains 15 residues. CDR3 loop: CASSLADVTPTEAFF. The CDR3 coding sequence is TGTGCCAGCAGCTTAGCGGATGTAACCCCCACTGAAGCTTTCTTT.

The rearrangement uses TRBV9 and TRBJ2-3, with 13 bases matching TRBD2. Unmatched junction bases numbered 11, after V lost 4 bases and J lost 3 bases. The germline gives CDR1 SGDLS, CDR2 YYNGEE. The CDR3 covers 18 residues. CDR3 DNA sequence: TGTGCCAGCAGCTCAACTAGCGGGGGGGCCCGATCTACAGATACGCAGTATTTT. It is translated as CASSSTSGGARSTDTQYF.

This clonotype was seen a handful of times. CDR3 nucleotide sequence: TGCGCCAGCAGTGAATCGTTTGCGGGGGGCCAAGAGACCCAGTACTTC. Translation gives CASSESFAGGQETQYF. This rearrangement joins TRBV10-1 to TRBJ2-5; TRBD2 matches at 8 bases. This CDR3 region has 16 residues. In germline, CDR1 is WNHNN, CDR2 SYGVQD (reference sequence). The V gene end was trimmed by 3 bases and the J gene end by 1 base; junction bases not matched to a gene: 7.

Remarks on this clonotype: It may be a read error: a sequence one base away is much more abundant. This chain uses TRBV11-2 with TRBJ2-7; 12 bases are shared with TRBD1. Trimming at V came to 3 bases and at J to 7 bases, leaving 10 bases not matched to a gene. In germline, CDR1 is SGHAT, CDR2 FQNNGV. The CDR3 length is 16 residues. The CDR3 spells CASSLAGTGGFNEQYF. CDR3 DNA: TGTGCCAGCAGCTTGGCAGGGACAGGGGGCTTTAATGAGCAGTACTTC.

This clonotype was detected only once. The V call is TRBV28, the J call TRBJ2-1, with TRBD2 as a possible D gene (5 bases). Germline lookup yields CDR1 MDHEN and CDR2 SYDVKM. CDR3 size: 12 residues. V was cut by 8 bases and J by 2 bases, with 7 bases left in between. The CDR3 coding sequence is TGTGCCAGCGCGGGTCCCTACAATGAGCAGTTCTTC. Protein sequence: CASAGPYNEQFF.

The chain carries TRBV30 and TRBJ1-1; 7 bases align to TRBD1. The CDR3 extends over 14 amino acids. V shed 2 bases, J shed 1 base, and the junction held 4 bases outside the gene matches. Germline assignment: CDR1 GTSNPN and CDR2 SVGIG (reference sequence). The chain's CDR3 is CAWSLRGRNTEAFF. In nucleotides, the CDR3 is TGTGCCTGGAGTCTCAGGGGGAGGAACACTGAAGCTTTCTTT. The variable domain in full, completed from reference TRBV30 and TRBJ1-1, reads SQTIHQWPATLVQPVGSPLSLECTVEGTSNPNLYWYRQAAGRGLQLLFYSVGIGQISSEVPQNLSASRPQDRQFILSSKKLLLSDSGFYLCAWSLRGRNTEAFFGQGTRLTVV.

This clonotype occurred a few times. The chain has TRBV29-1 and TRBJ2-1; D call uncertain. V lost 3 bases and J lost 5, with 8 bases in between. Germline values: CDR1 SQVTM, CDR2 ANQGSEA. CDR3 length: 12 residues. Here the CDR3 reads CSVEGNHNEQFF. The CDR3, as DNA: TGCAGCGTTGAGGGCAACCACAATGAGCAGTTCTTC.

This clonotype was seen a few times. The chain carries TRBV7-9 and TRBJ1-4; no definite D call. Germline-derived CDR1 and CDR2 are SEHNR and FQNEAQ (reference sequence). Trimming took off 1 base at V and 8 bases at J, with 8 bases between the two ends. The CDR3 runs to 13 residues. CDR3 DNA: TGTGCCAGCAGCTTAGGAGGAAAGGAAAAACTGTTTTTT. Its protein is CASSLGGKEKLFF.

This clonotype was seen more than once but under ten times. The chain has TRBV12-3 or TRBV12-4 and TRBJ1-1, with D possibly matching TRBD1 (5 bases). The CDR3 extends over 15 amino acids. V lost 4 bases and J 1 base, leaving 13 bases between the germline ends. CDR3 loop: CASSSHGGGNTEAFF. The CDR3 DNA sequence: TGTGCCAGCAGTTCCCACGGCGGGGGGAACACTGAAGCTTTCTTT.

V is TRBV27 and J is TRBJ2-1, with 8 bases fitting TRBD1. V was clipped by 3 bases and J by 3 bases; unmatched bases: 7. The CDR3 totals 16 residues. The germline V gene encodes CDR1 MNHEY and CDR2 SMNVEV (reference sequence). The CDR3 DNA reads TGTGCCAGCAGTTTCAGTCCAGGGGGCTTCTACAATGAGCAGTTCTTC. It translates to CASSFSPGGFYNEQFF.

V gene TRBV2 combines with J gene TRBJ2-1; possibly TRBD1 for D (5 bases). V lost 9 bases and J lost 0, with 18 bases in between. Germline V gene lookup returns CDR1 SNHLY and CDR2 FYNNEI. This CDR3 is 16 amino acids long. In nucleotides, the CDR3 is TGTGCCAGTGACAGAGCCATAGCAAGCTCCTACAATGAGCAGTTCTTC. The encoded protein is CASDRAIASSYNEQFF.

With regard to this clonotype: A read error is possible here, since a much larger clone lies one base away. Here the CDR3 reads CASSQEHQAGGPNEQYF. CDR3 nucleotides: TGTGCCAGCAGCCAAGAGCATCAAGCGGGAGGGCCCAATGAGCAGTACTTC. The chain carries TRBV4-2 and TRBJ2-5; 10 positions agree with TRBD2. CDR1 and CDR2 from the germline V gene are LGHNA and YNFKEQ. The V segment lost 0 bases and the J segment 11 bases; nucleotides outside the gene matches: 15. The CDR3 has 17 residues.

V is TRBV5-5 and J is TRBJ1-2; D is possibly TRBD1 (6 bases). This CDR3 has 15 amino acids. Per germline, CDR1 SGHKS and CDR2 YYEKEE (reference sequence). V was pared by 0 bases and J by 5 bases, with 14 bases between. The CDR3 reads CASSLALGGPYGYTF. The CDR3 nucleotides are TGTGCCAGCAGCTTGGCGCTAGGGGGACCGTATGGCTACACCTTC.

This chain joins TRBV25-1 and TRBJ1-5; the D is unclear. V shed 4 bases and J shed 0 bases, with 7 bases lying between them. This CDR3 has 14 amino acids. CDR1 MGHDK and CDR2 SYGVNS come from the germline V gene. The CDR3 sequence is CASSAEYSNQPQHF. Here the CDR3 DNA reads TGTGCCAGCAGTGCCGAATATAGCAATCAGCCCCAGCATTTT.

At least ten counts were recorded for this clonotype. The rearrangement uses TRBV10-3 and TRBJ2-5, with D perhaps matching TRBD2 (6 bases). The CDR3 sequence is 16 residues long. The germline V gene encodes CDR1 ENHRY and CDR2 SYGVKD. Trimming took off 0 bases at V and 7 bases at J, with 18 bases between the two ends. The CDR3 loop is CAISESPAGVVGTQYF. The CDR3 DNA sequence: TGTGCCATCAGTGAGTCTCCAGCGGGTGTCGTTGGGACCCAGTACTTC.

A word on this clonotype: The germline gene is not matched at one end of the junction; a read error may be the cause. The chain recombines TRBV27 with TRBJ1-2, with D tentatively TRBD1 (6 bases). The CDR3 length is 13 residues. Germline values: CDR1 MNHEY, CDR2 SMNVEV (reference sequence). For the CDR3, the DNA is TGTGCCAGCAGGACAGGTTTGAGCTATGGTTACACCTTC. Translation gives CASRTGLSYGYTF.

In this sample, this clonotype turned up a few times. The chain has TRBV2 and TRBJ2-1, with D uncertain. This CDR3 is 18 amino acids long. Trimming took 2 bases from V and 0 from J, leaving 17 bases between them. The germline V gene has CDR1 SNHLY and CDR2 FYNNEI. CDR3 in amino acids: CASSETLTAASSYNEQFF. DNA for the CDR3: TGTGCCAGCAGTGAAACCCTAACGGCCGCTAGCTCCTACAATGAGCAGTTCTTC.

This chain's CDR3 is CSARDLAGLNTEAFF. The CDR3 bases are TGCAGTGCTAGAGATCTGGCAGGCTTGAACACTGAAGCTTTCTTT. This sequence joins TRBV20-1 and TRBJ1-1; D unresolved. The CDR3 contains 15 residues. Germline V gene lookup returns CDR1 DFQATT and CDR2 SNEGSKA (reference sequence). Trimming took off 0 bases at V and 0 bases at J, with 11 bases between the two ends.

In the case of this clonotype: At one of its ends the junction is not consistent with the germline gene, which may arise from a read error. This chain joins TRBV10-3 and TRBJ2-1, with TRBD2 matching 10 bases. Germline lookup yields CDR1 ENHRY and CDR2 SYGVKD. CDR3 size: 14 residues. The CDR3 DNA is TGTGCCGTCAGAGCGAGCGGGGGGGCCGATGAGCAGTTCTTC. Translated, it gives CAVRASGGADEQFF.